The rows below give T cell receptor beta chains drawn from one sample of a study of T cell repertoires in ileal Crohn's disease. The data were produced by immunoSEQ multiplex PCR, yet TCRdb's version contains in-frame clones alone and is incomplete. The sample holds 15,000 to 20,000 clones, roughly 70% seen once. The sample was ileal tissue. Receptor source: an adult with Crohn's disease. Each CDR3 is given with its conserved first and last residue. Each record gives: V gene, J gene, clone size, D gene, CDR3 DNA, CDR3 protein. D genes are given only for firm matches. Rows may omit the clone size; those that give it use once, few, many or a size class.

TRBV12-5	TRBJ2-2	-	TRBD1	TGTGCTAGTGGTTCAGGAGGTCAGGGGGTATCCGGGGAGCTGTTTTTT	CASGSGGQGVSGELFF
TRBV15	TRBJ1-5	-	-	TGTGCCACCAGCGGCGGGGGTGGCAATCAGCCCCAGCATTTT	CATSGGGGNQPQHF
TRBV25-1	TRBJ2-3	-	TRBD2	TGTGCCAGCAGTGAAAGGCCTAGCGGGGGTACAGATACGCAGTATTTT	CASSERPSGGTDTQYF
TRBV6-1	TRBJ2-3	-	-	TGTGCCAGCAGTGAATTTTGGGACTCCTCCGCAGATACGCAGTATTTT	CASSEFWDSSADTQYF
TRBV7-2	TRBJ2-1	few	-	TGTGCCAGCAGCTTAGGGAGGGAGTTTGGTGAGCAGTTCTTC	CASSLGREFGEQFF
TRBV18	TRBJ1-4	-	-	TGTGCCAGCTCACCACAGGGGAATCGCGAAAAACTGTTTTTT	CASSPQGNREKLFF
TRBV5-4	TRBJ2-7	-	-	TGTGCCAGCAGCTTCCCGGGGGCGGGAGAGTACGAGCAGTACTTC	CASSFPGAGEYEQYF
TRBV15	TRBJ1-2	once	TRBD1	TGTGCCACCAGCAGAGTCCCCGGGACAGGGCGAAGTTATGGCTACACCTTC	CATSRVPGTGRSYGYTF
TRBV6-5	TRBJ2-7	-	-	TGTGCCAGCAGTGCATCAATAGGGGTGGGGTACGAGCAGTACTTC	CASSASIGVGYEQYF
TRBV4-2	TRBJ1-5	few	-	TGTGCCAGCAGCCGTCAAGGTGGGGGGTTAAATCAGCCCCAGCATTTT	CASSRQGGGLNQPQHF
TRBV5-1	TRBJ2-7	-	-	TGCGCCAGCAGCTTGGGGGGGGAGTACGAGCAGTACTTC	CASSLGGEYEQYF
TRBV5-3	TRBJ1-5	-	-	TGTGCCAGAAGCGTCGCCAACAGGGTTATCAATCAGCCCCAGCATTTT	CARSVANRVINQPQHF
TRBV5-3	TRBJ1-2	-	-	TGTGCCAGAAGCGGAACCCAACAGGGCTGCTACACCTTC	CARSGTQQGCYTF
TRBV29-1	TRBJ2-7	few	-	TGCAGCGCCGGAGGAGGGACAGAGTTCGACGAGCAGTACTTC	CSAGGGTEFDEQYF
TRBV7-6	TRBJ1-4	-	-	TGTGCCAGCAGCTTAGGACGGGGTGAAAAACTGTTTTTT	CASSLGRGEKLFF
TRBV14	TRBJ1-3	few	-	TGTGCCAGCAGCCAAGATGGCAGGCCCTCTGGAAACACCATATATTTT	CASSQDGRPSGNTIYF
TRBV29-1	TRBJ1-2	-	-	TGCAGCGACCTGACGGGTACCCTAAACTATGGCTACACCTTC	CSDLTGTLNYGYTF
TRBV28	TRBJ1-2	few	-	TGTGCCAGCAGTATCCTCGGGGGGTCCTATGGCTACACCTTC	CASSILGGSYGYTF
TRBV28	TRBJ1-2	-	-	TGTGCCAGCAGTTTCCCCGCCGGGGAAGGACTTTGGGATGGCTACACCTTC	CASSFPAGEGLWDGYTF
TRBV7-6	TRBJ1-1	-	-	TGTGCCAGCAGCTTAACCCCTAGAGGGCCTGAAGCTTTCTTT	CASSLTPRGPEAFF
TRBV28	TRBJ2-5	-	-	TGTGCCAGCAGTGCCAGGGGGGCTGGGGAGACCCAGTACTTC	CASSARGAGETQYF
TRBV27	TRBJ1-1	-	-	TGTGCCAGCAGCCGACAGAGGAACACTGAAGCTTTCTTT	CASSRQRNTEAFF
TRBV4-1	TRBJ2-7	-	TRBD1	TGCGCCAGCAGCCAAGATGGACAGGGGGCTTACGAGCAGTACTTC	CASSQDGQGAYEQYF
TRBV7-9	TRBJ1-2	-	-	TGTGCCAGCAGCTCCTCTGAAGGGGACTATGGCTACACCTTC	CASSSSEGDYGYTF
TRBV19	TRBJ1-2	-	-	TGTGCCAGTAGTATAGGGTACAGGGAAGCTATAGGCTACACCTTC	CASSIGYREAIGYTF
TRBV19	TRBJ2-1	-	TRBD2	TGTGCCAGTAGTATAGGTCGCGGGAGTTACAATGAGCAGTTCTTC	CASSIGRGSYNEQFF
TRBV6-1	TRBJ2-7	-	TRBD1	TGTGCCAGCAGTGAACTGTGGACAGGATACGAGCAGTACTTC	CASSELWTGYEQYF
TRBV29-1	TRBJ2-1	few	-	TGCAGCGTTGAAGGGACAGCCGGCGGGTACAATGAGCAGTTCTTC	CSVEGTAGGYNEQFF
TRBV11-3	TRBJ2-7	-	-	TGTGCCAGCAGCTTGTCCGTTTACGAGCAGTACTTC	CASSLSVYEQYF
TRBV27	TRBJ1-2	-	-	TGTGCCAGCAGTGCACAGGGTCGGGGCTACACCTTC	CASSAQGRGYTF
TRBV7-9	TRBJ1-1	-	TRBD1	TGTGCCAGCAGCTTAGTACAGGGGGCTGAAGCTTTCTTT	CASSLVQGAEAFF
TRBV19	TRBJ2-6	few	-	TGTGCCAGTAGTATAGGTGACAGCTCTGGGGCCAACGTCCTGACTTTC	CASSIGDSSGANVLTF
TRBV5-4	TRBJ1-1	-	TRBD1	TGTGCCAGCAGCCAGGGACAGGGTCATTCGGACACTGAAGCTTTCTTT	CASSQGQGHSDTEAFF
TRBV19	TRBJ2-1	few	TRBD2	TGTGCCAGTACCGGCGGGGAGGGCCCCCAGTCCTACAATGAGCAGTTCTTC	CASTGGEGPQSYNEQFF
TRBV10-1	TRBJ1-3	-	-	TGCGCCAGCAGTGGAAAGACACCCTCCGACTCTGGAAACACCATATATTTT	CASSGKTPSDSGNTIYF
TRBV7-3	TRBJ2-5	few	TRBD2	TGTGCCAGCAGCTTAGGTGCGGGAGGGTTAGAGACCCAGTACTTC	CASSLGAGGLETQYF
TRBV14	TRBJ2-3	-	TRBD1	TGTGCCAGCAGCCAAGTGACAGGGGGTTACACAGATACGCAGTATTTT	CASSQVTGGYTDTQYF
TRBV6-4	TRBJ2-3	few	TRBD2	TGTGCCAGCAGCCCTAGCGGGGACACAGATACGCAGTATTTT	CASSPSGDTDTQYF
TRBV6-1	TRBJ2-7	-	-	TGTGCCACCGACCGGGTTACCTACGAGCAGTACTTC	CATDRVTYEQYF
TRBV6-5	TRBJ1-1	-	-	TGTGCCAGCACTAAAGTCGGCGGGAACACTGAAGCTTTCTTT	CASTKVGGNTEAFF
TRBV9	TRBJ1-3	-	-	TGTGCCAGCAGCCCCAACACAGGGTACTCTGGAAACACCATATATTTT	CASSPNTGYSGNTIYF
TRBV6-6	TRBJ1-3	few	TRBD1	TGTGCCAGCAGTGAGGACAGGGAGGGAAACACCATATATTTT	CASSEDREGNTIYF
TRBV28	TRBJ1-4	-	-	TGTGCCAGCGGGGGGGGGCAGGGGGAAAAACTGTTTTTT	CASGGGQGEKLFF
TRBV19	TRBJ2-7	-	TRBD1	TGTGCCAGTAGTGGACGACAGGGGTCGACCTACGAGCAGTACTTC	CASSGRQGSTYEQYF
TRBV28	TRBJ1-2	-	-	TGTGCCAGCAGTTCCTCCCTGAGCATCTATGGCTACACCTTC	CASSSSLSIYGYTF
TRBV6-4	TRBJ2-1	-	TRBD2	TGTGCCAGCAGTGAGGACACTAGCGGGGGAAACAATGAGCAGTTCTTC	CASSEDTSGGNNEQFF
TRBV5-4	TRBJ1-2	-	-	TGTGCCAGCAGCTCACACCCCGCGGGGATCTATGGCTACACCTTC	CASSSHPAGIYGYTF
TRBV28	TRBJ1-1	-	-	TGTGCCAGCACCCAACGGGGGGCAACTGAAGCTTTCTTT	CASTQRGATEAFF
TRBV6-1	TRBJ2-7	-	TRBD1	TGTGCCAGCAGTGGCCGGGACAGGGGCACCTACGAGCAGTACTTC	CASSGRDRGTYEQYF
TRBV2	TRBJ1-2	-	-	TGTGCCAGCAGTAGCGAAGCTAACTATGGCTACACCTTC	CASSSEANYGYTF
TRBV7-2	TRBJ1-2	-	-	TGTGCCAGCAGCCGTGGAGGGGTCTATGGCTACACCTTC	CASSRGGVYGYTF
TRBV10-3	TRBJ2-5	-	TRBD2	TGTGCCATCAGCCTAGCGGGAGAAAAAGAGACCCAGTACTTC	CAISLAGEKETQYF
TRBV5-6	TRBJ2-5	-	-	TGTGCCAGCAGCAACTCTCAACAGGGAATGTCGGTTGGAGAGACCCAGTACTTC	CASSNSQQGMSVGETQYF
TRBV11-2	TRBJ1-1	medium-sized	-	TGTGCCAGCAGCTTAAGACAGCTCATGAACACTGAAGCTTTCTTT	CASSLRQLMNTEAFF
TRBV6-9	TRBJ1-2	-	TRBD1	TGTGCCAGCAGGACAGGGATGAAAAGGCCCTATGGCTACACCTTC	CASRTGMKRPYGYTF
TRBV6-5	TRBJ2-7	-	TRBD1	TGTGCCAGCAGCCTTAAGGGACAGGTCTCTGAGCAGTACTTC	CASSLKGQVSEQYF
TRBV2	TRBJ1-3	once	-	TGTGCCAGCAGCGCTCCGTCTGACAGAGGAAACACCATATATTTT	CASSAPSDRGNTIYF